These T cell receptor beta chains were read from a single sample in a study of T cell changes during pregnancy in multiple sclerosis. Sequenced by immunoSEQ multiplex PCR; TCRdb stores in-frame clones only, minus some. The sample shows 45,000 to 60,000 clones, 75% to 95% of them seen only once. The specimen comprised peripheral blood, sampled after pregnancy. Receptor source: a female donor in good health, enrolled as a control in a pregnancy study. Each CDR3 is given with its conserved first and last residue. The order of the fields is clone size, J gene, D gene, V gene, CDR3 protein, CDR3 DNA. The D gene is left open where the match is weak. Clone size is given for some rows only: seen once, a few or many times, or a class if the clone is expanded.

- TRBJ2-2 TRBD1 TRBV4-2 CASSRGQGNTGELFF TGTGCCAGCAGCCGAGGACAGGGGAACACCGGGGAGCTGTTTTTT
- TRBJ1-2 TRBD1 TRBV28 CASRTGQTGYTF TGTGCCAGCAGAACGGGACAGACTGGCTACACCTTC
- TRBJ2-7 - TRBV6-1 CASSESRREQYF TGTGCCAGCAGTGAATCTAGGAGGGAGCAGTACTTC
- TRBJ1-1 - TRBV7-9 CASSPQAEAFF TGTGCCAGCAGCCCCCAGGCTGAAGCTTTCTTT
- TRBJ2-3 - TRBV7-9 CASSLVSVDTQYF TGTGCCAGCAGCTTAGTTTCAGTAGATACGCAGTATTTT
- TRBJ1-3 - TRBV18 CASSPLLPSTSTGNTIYF TGTGCCAGCTCACCTCTCTTACCGTCAACTTCGACTGGAAACACCATATATTTT
- TRBJ2-1 TRBD2 TRBV27 CASSLWMGLAGGHEQFF TGTGCCAGCAGTTTATGGATGGGACTAGCGGGAGGGCATGAGCAGTTCTTC
- TRBJ2-7 - TRBV7-9 CASSYGQPSYEQYF TGTGCCAGCAGCTATGGACAGCCCTCCTACGAGCAGTACTTC
- TRBJ1-2 - TRBV25-1 CASSAWGGSYGYTF TGTGCCAGCAGTGCGTGGGGCGGCTCCTATGGCTACACCTTC
- TRBJ1-1 TRBD1 TRBV28 CASGQANTEAFF TGTGCCAGCGGACAGGCGAACACTGAAGCTTTCTTT
- TRBJ2-6 TRBD1 TRBV29-1 CSATGERSGANVLTF TGCAGCGCGACAGGGGAACGCTCTGGGGCCAACGTCCTGACTTTC
once TRBJ2-7 TRBD1 TRBV6-1 CASSEAAVYGRGYEQYF TGTGCCAGCAGTGAAGCGGCCGTCTATGGCAGGGGGTACGAGCAGTACTTC
- TRBJ1-1 - TRBV6-5 CATGGEMKSTEAFF TGTGCCACCGGGGGGGAGATGAAGAGCACTGAAGCTTTCTTT
- TRBJ1-1 TRBD1 TRBV6-1 CASKGQGMFTTEAFF TGTGCCAGCAAGGGACAGGGGATGTTTACCACTGAAGCTTTCTTT
- TRBJ2-7 TRBD2 TRBV6-1 CASSGTSGGAGEQYF TGTGCCAGCAGTGGGACTAGCGGGGGGGCGGGGGAGCAGTACTTC